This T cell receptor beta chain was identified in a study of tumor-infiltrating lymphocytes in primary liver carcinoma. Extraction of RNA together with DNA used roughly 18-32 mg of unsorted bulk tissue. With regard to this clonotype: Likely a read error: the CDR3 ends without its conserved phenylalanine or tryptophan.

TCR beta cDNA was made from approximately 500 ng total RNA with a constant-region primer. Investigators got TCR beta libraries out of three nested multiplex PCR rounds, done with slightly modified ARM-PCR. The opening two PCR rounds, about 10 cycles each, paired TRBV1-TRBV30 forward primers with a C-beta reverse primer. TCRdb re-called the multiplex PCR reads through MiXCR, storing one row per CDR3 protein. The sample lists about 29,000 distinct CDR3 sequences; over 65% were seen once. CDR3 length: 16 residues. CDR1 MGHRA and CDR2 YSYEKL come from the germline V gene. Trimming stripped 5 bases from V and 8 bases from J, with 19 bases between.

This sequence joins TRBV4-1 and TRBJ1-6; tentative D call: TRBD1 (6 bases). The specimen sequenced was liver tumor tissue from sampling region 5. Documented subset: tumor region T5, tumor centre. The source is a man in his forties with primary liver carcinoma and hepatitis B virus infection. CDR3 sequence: CASSYHLQGADSPLHY. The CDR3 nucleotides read TGCGCCAGCAGCTACCACCTACAGGGAGCGGATTCACCCCTCCACTAT.